This TCR beta chain was profiled in a study of cytomegalovirus exposure and HLA in healthy donors. Study conclusions and caveats: Published work reported that the classifier diagnosed cytomegalovirus status with high specificity and sensitivity. Despite most TCR sequences being rare, some public TCRs occurred in many donors.

The CDR3 covers 16 residues. Profiled with immunoSEQ multiplex PCR; TCRdb holds only in-frame clones, not every one. The sample consists of some 170,000 clones, about 89% of them appearing once. To note about this clone: The target antigen is unknown.

Sequenced input: PBMCs. The receptor's source is a man aged 18-30 years in good health and CMV-seropositive. The V and J genes are TRBV21-1 and TRBJ1-2. TRBV21-1 has pseudogene status. CDR3 loop: CASSKEEGGAFYGYTF. In DNA, the CDR3 is TGTGCCAGCAGCAAGGAAGAGGGGGGGGCGTTCTATGGCTACACCTTC.